This T cell receptor (beta chain) came from a study of blood T cell repertoires in COVID-19. Study context: Sample material is recorded as cDNA or gDNA derived from T cells, B-cell-depleted T cells, or PBMCs.

Original analysis: Estimation of nucleated cell counts relied on the amplification of reference gene primers. The data were produced by immunoSEQ multiplex PCR, yet TCRdb's version contains in-frame clones alone and is incomplete. The V and J calls and clone size come from that table; D and trimming were worked out from the DNA. The table includes roughly 200,000 clones, under 85% detected once. Patients from Seattle were sampled longitudinally, starting during active infection. The CDR3 is 14 amino acids. Germline CDR1 and CDR2: SEHNR and FQNEAQ (reference sequence). V was clipped by 6 bases and J by 10 bases; unmatched bases: 9.

The sample comprised peripheral blood. This clonotype was obtained from a woman aged 25-40 years with COVID-19, enrolled during active disease. The genes are TRBV7-9 and TRBJ2-1, with 10 bases that match TRBD1. The CDR3 loop is CASSWTGGTIEQFF. DNA for the CDR3: TGTGCCAGCAGTTGGACAGGGGGAACCATCGAGCAGTTCTTC.